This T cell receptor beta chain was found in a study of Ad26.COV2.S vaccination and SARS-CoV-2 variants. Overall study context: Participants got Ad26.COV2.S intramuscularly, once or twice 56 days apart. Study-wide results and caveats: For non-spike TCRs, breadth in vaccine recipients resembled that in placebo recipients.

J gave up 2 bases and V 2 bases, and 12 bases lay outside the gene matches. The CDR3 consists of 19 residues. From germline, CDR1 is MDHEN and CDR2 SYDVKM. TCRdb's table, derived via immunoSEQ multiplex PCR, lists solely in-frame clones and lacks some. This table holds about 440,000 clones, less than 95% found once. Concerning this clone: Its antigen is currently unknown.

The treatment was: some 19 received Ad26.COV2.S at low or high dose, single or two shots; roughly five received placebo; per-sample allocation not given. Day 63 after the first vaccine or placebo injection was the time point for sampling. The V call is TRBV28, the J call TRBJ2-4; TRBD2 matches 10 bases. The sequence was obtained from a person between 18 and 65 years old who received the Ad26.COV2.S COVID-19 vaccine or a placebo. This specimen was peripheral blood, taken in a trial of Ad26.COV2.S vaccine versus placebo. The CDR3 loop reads CASSLLRGLAGGTKNIQYF. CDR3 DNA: TGTGCCAGCAGTTTACTTAGAGGATTAGCGGGAGGAACCAAAAACATTCAGTACTTC.